Presented here are 14 T cell receptor beta chains from one specimen sequenced in a study of shared clonotypes between healthy human individuals. Assay: immunoSEQ multiplex PCR; the TCRdb copy retains only in-frame clones and omits some. The profile shows fewer than 3 million clones, 85% to 95% of them singletons. Sequenced input: naive CD4+ T cells from PBMCs. Stated subset: CD45RA+ positively selected. These receptors were taken from a man aged 18 to 29 in good health. Some clones in this sample may be carry-over from other donors' samples.

The chain couples TRBV28 to TRBJ2-6, with no clear D. Trimming cost V 6 bases and J 2 bases, with 14 bases left between them. CDR1 and CDR2 from the germline V gene are MDHEN and SYDVKM. The CDR3 extends over 16 amino acids. The CDR3 reads CASSLRLWAGANVLTF. Here the CDR3 DNA reads TGTGCCAGCAGCCTCCGTTTATGGGCTGGGGCCAACGTCCTGACTTTC. The complete variable domain, with remaining parts taken from reference TRBV28 and TRBJ2-6, reads DVKVTQSSRYLVKRTGEKVFLECVQDMDHENMFWYRQDPGLGLRLIYFSYDVKMKEKGDIPEGYSVSREKKERFSLILESASTNQTSMYLCASSLRLWAGANVLTFGAGSRLTVL.

V gene TRBV27 combines with J gene TRBJ1-1; tentative D call: TRBD1 (5 bases). CDR1 and CDR2 (germline): MNHEY, SMNVEV (reference sequence). Deletions cut 5 bases from V and 0 bases from J, with 13 bases between. This CDR3 is 15 amino acids long. In nucleotides, the CDR3 is TGTGCCAGCAGTCCGAGGGGAAGTATGAACACTGAAGCTTTCTTT. It specifies CASSPRGSMNTEAFF.

The chain combines TRBV6-6 with TRBJ2-7; D is uncertain. The CDR3 is 13 amino acids. Germline V CDR1 and CDR2: MNHNY, SVGAGI (reference sequence). Deletions cut 0 bases from V and 7 bases from J, with 10 bases between. Here the CDR3 reads CASSYSQLGEQYF. For the CDR3, the DNA is TGTGCCAGCAGTTACTCGCAGCTGGGGGAGCAGTACTTC.

The chain joins TRBV28 to TRBJ1-2; D call uncertain. Germline CDR1 reads MDHEN; CDR2 reads SYDVKM. The CDR3 sequence is 16 residues long. V lost 6 bases and J 4 bases, leaving 21 bases between the germline ends. The CDR3 DNA sequence: TGTGCCAGCAGGGGGTGGGTCCAGATTCAAATCTATGGCTACACCTTC. Residues: CASRGWVQIQIYGYTF.

This chain links TRBV5-8 with TRBJ1-2; D unclear. Per germline, CDR1 SGHTS and CDR2 YDEGEE. The V gene lost 6 bases and the J gene lost 2 bases, with 17 bases spanning the gap. The CDR3 spans 15 residues. The CDR3 nucleotides read TGTGCCAGCACCACAAGAGGTTTAGTGAACTATGGCTACACCTTC. This sequence encodes CASTTRGLVNYGYTF.

The chain has TRBV4-1 and TRBJ2-7, with a tentative D call TRBD1 (6 bases). The germline gives CDR1 MGHRA, CDR2 YSYEKL. CDR3 length equals 15 residues. Trimming took 0 bases from V and 2 from J, leaving 11 bases between them. CDR3 amino acids: CASSQDGPGAYEQYF. The DNA of the CDR3 is TGCGCCAGCAGCCAAGATGGCCCAGGGGCCTACGAGCAGTACTTC.

The V call is TRBV11-2, the J call TRBJ2-1; D perhaps matches TRBD2 (5 bases). The V gene's germline CDR1 is SGHAT and CDR2 FQNNGV. The CDR3 runs 18 residues. Deletions cut 1 base from V and 9 bases from J, with 25 bases between. The CDR3 nucleotides are TGTGCCAGCAGCTTAGCTCCCCAAACTAGGCTTCTCTCGGGTGAGCAGTTCTTC. Its translation: CASSLAPQTRLLSGEQFF. The complete variable domain, with remaining parts taken from reference TRBV11-2 and TRBJ2-1, reads EAGVAQSPRYKIIEKRQSVAFWCNPISGHATLYWYQQILGQGPKLLIQFQNNGVVDDSQLPKDRFSAERLKGVDSTLKIQPAKLEDSAVYLCASSLAPQTRLLSGEQFFGPGTRLTVL.

The chain links TRBV6-1 to TRBJ2-2; 10 positions match TRBD2. Germline V gene data show CDR1 as MNHNS and CDR2 as SASEGT. Trimming cost V 3 bases and J 2 bases; bases outside gene matches: 6. CDR3 length: 17 amino acids. DNA for the CDR3: TGTGCCAGCAGTGACCAGCGGGAGGGTTATAACACCGGGGAGCTGTTTTTT. Its translation: CASSDQREGYNTGELFF.

This chain uses TRBV30 with TRBJ1-2; 10 nucleotides match TRBD1. The CDR3 has 13 amino acids. After removal of 3 bases from V and 8 bases from J, the junction contained 6 bases not matched to a gene. Germline assignment: CDR1 GTSNPN and CDR2 SVGIG (reference sequence). CDR3 coding DNA: TGTGCCTGGAGGGAGGGACAGGGGACGGGCTACACCTTC. Translated, it gives CAWREGQGTGYTF.

Note on this clone: At the DNA level, this CDR3 is encoded by other sequences in the same sample as well. The chain joins TRBV19 to TRBJ1-1; D gene uncertain. Trimming left V 0 bases short and J 2 bases short, with 7 bases between. The V gene's germline CDR1 is LNHDA and CDR2 SQIVND (reference sequence). This CDR3 comprises 14 residues. In nucleotides, the CDR3 is TGTGCCAGTAGTATAGATGGGCTAAACACTGAAGCTTTCTTT. It is translated as CASSIDGLNTEAFF.

The chain recombines TRBV4-1 with TRBJ2-3; 9 bases match TRBD2. J lost 3 bases, V lost 1 base, and 8 bases had no gene match. Looked up from germline, CDR1 is MGHRA and CDR2 is YSYEKL. The CDR3 loop spans 17 amino acids. CDR3 bases: TGCGCCAGCAGCCAAGTGCTTGTGCGGGAGGGAACAGATACGCAGTATTTT. This sequence encodes CASSQVLVREGTDTQYF.

The chain combines TRBV27 with TRBJ1-1; a possible D gene is TRBD1 (6 bases). The V gene lost 3 bases and the J gene lost 5 bases, with 10 bases spanning the gap. The CDR3 runs 13 residues. Germline assignment: CDR1 MNHEY and CDR2 SMNVEV (reference sequence). CDR3 amino acids: CASSFQGSTEAFF. CDR3 DNA: TGTGCCAGCAGTTTTCAGGGGAGTACTGAAGCTTTCTTT.

The chain uses TRBV5-8 and TRBJ2-3; D unresolved. This CDR3 contains 12 residues. CDR1 is SGHTS, CDR2 YDEGEE, per germline. The ends were cut back, 5 bases at V and 1 base at J, with 5 bases in the middle. The CDR3, as DNA: TGTGCCAGCAGGACCCGCACAGATACGCAGTATTTT. Translation gives CASRTRTDTQYF.

As concerns this clone: This sample also contains other DNA sequences that code for the same CDR3. The chain uses TRBV18 and TRBJ1-2, with 9 bases matching TRBD1. The CDR3 is 13 amino acids. Germline V gene data show CDR1 as KGHSH and CDR2 as LQKENI. The trim removed 3 bases at V and 5 bases at J, leaving 1 base unmatched. CDR3 loop: CASSPDRGYGYTF. The DNA of the CDR3 is TGTGCCAGCTCACCCGACAGGGGGTATGGCTACACCTTC.